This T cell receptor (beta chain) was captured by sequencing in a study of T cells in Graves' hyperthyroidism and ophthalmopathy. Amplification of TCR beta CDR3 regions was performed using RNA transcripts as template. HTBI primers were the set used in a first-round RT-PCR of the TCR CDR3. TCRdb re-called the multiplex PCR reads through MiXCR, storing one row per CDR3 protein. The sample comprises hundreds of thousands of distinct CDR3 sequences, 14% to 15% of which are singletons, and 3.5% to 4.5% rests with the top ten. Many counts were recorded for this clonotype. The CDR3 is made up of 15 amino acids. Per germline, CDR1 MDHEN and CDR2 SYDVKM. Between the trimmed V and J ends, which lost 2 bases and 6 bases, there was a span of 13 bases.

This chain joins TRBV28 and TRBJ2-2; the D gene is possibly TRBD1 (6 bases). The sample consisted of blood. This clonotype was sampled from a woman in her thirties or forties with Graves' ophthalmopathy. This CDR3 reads CASSLGGIPAGELFF. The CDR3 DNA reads TGTGCCAGCAGTTTAGGGGGCATTCCCGCCGGGGAGCTGTTTTTT.